What follows are 22 T cell receptor beta chains derived from one specimen sequenced in a study of blood T cell repertoires in COVID-19 (dated by TCRdb to 2020 to 2022). The method behind the library was the immunoSEQ multiplex PCR assay. The table comes from immuneACCESS by way of TCRdb, which keeps in-frame sequences with V and J called. Part of the clones is missing from these tables; in studies checked, under half for an unresolved V gene and the rest for unknown reasons. This sample holds approximately 190,000 clones; 82% were observed only once. Approximately 7.8% of the sample is taken by the ten largest. The sequencing input was peripheral blood. The source of these receptors is a woman aged 55-69 years with COVID-19, enrolled during active disease.

This chain connects TRBV3-1 (or the pseudogene TRBV3-2) to TRBJ2-1, with TRBD1 matching 8 bases. Germline V gene sequence: CDR1 LGHDT, CDR2 YNNKEL (reference sequence). V lost 6 bases to trimming and J lost 5 bases; unmatched junction nucleotides: 6. This CDR3 region has 14 residues. CDR3 residues: CASRGQGRDNEQFF. The DNA of the CDR3 is TGTGCCAGCAGAGGACAGGGCAGGGACAATGAGCAGTTCTTC.

Comment on this clone: One end of the junction fails to match germline, which may point to a read error. This sequence joins TRBV7-7 and TRBJ2-2; D possibly corresponds to TRBD2 (5 bases). This CDR3 has 14 amino acids. CDR1 and CDR2 (germline): SSHAT, FNYEAQ (reference sequence). The CDR3 region is CASSLVTGAGELFF. CDR3 nucleotide sequence: TGTGCTAGCAGCTTAGTAACCGGGGCCGGGGAGCTGTTTTTT.

The chain joins TRBV4-1 to TRBJ1-5, with TRBD1 matching 11 bases. This CDR3 has 15 residues. V trimming: 5 bases; J trimming: 6 bases; junction bases outside the gene matches: 6. In germline, CDR1 is MGHRA, CDR2 YSYEKL. The CDR3 DNA follows: TGCGCCAGCAGCACCGGGACAGGGGGAATTCAGCCCCAGCATTTT. Translation gives CASSTGTGGIQPQHF.

The rearrangement links TRBV5-1 to TRBJ1-1; tentative D call: TRBD1 (6 bases). The CDR3 extends over 13 amino acids. V was shortened by 4 bases and J by 7 bases, with 14 bases between the two germline ends. Germline V CDR1 and CDR2: SGHRS, YFSETQ. DNA for the CDR3: TGCGCCAGCAGCCCCGACCTGGACAGTGAAGCTTTCTTT. Translation: CASSPDLDSEAFF.

The rearrangement uses TRBV7-3 and TRBJ2-2; D may be TRBD2 (7 bases). Germline assignment: CDR1 SGHTA and CDR2 FQGTGA. The length of the CDR3 is 16 residues. Trimming left V 5 bases short and J 5 bases short, with 18 bases between. The DNA for the CDR3 is TGTGCCAGCAGCCGGCGGGCCGGGGGGCCAACCGGGGAGCTGTTTTTT. Its protein product is CASSRRAGGPTGELFF.

The chain joins TRBV28 to TRBJ1-1; D gene uncertain. The germline V gene has CDR1 MDHEN and CDR2 SYDVKM. Between the trimmed V and J ends, which lost 5 bases and 1 base, there was a span of 14 bases. The CDR3 runs 15 residues. CDR3 region: CASSPTDGKNTEAFF. The CDR3 nucleotides are TGTGCCAGCAGTCCGACGGACGGGAAGAACACTGAAGCTTTCTTT.

This clone was seen repeatedly, ten times or more. V and J are TRBV7-2 and TRBJ2-7; D may be TRBD2 (5 bases). Germline values: CDR1 SGHTA, CDR2 FQGNSA. V was clipped by 3 bases and J by 0 bases, with 21 bases between them. CDR3 length equals 18 residues. CDR3 residues: CASSFRAGLRADSYEQYF. CDR3 in DNA: TGTGCCAGCAGCTTCCGGGCTGGTTTGAGGGCCGACTCCTACGAGCAGTACTTC.

This chain's CDR3 is CASSQGLATDTQYF. CDR3 nucleotides: TGCGCCAGCAGCCAGGGACTAGCGACGGATACGCAGTATTTT. The chain recombines TRBV5-1 with TRBJ2-3, with 10 bases identical to TRBD2. The germline gives CDR1 SGHRS, CDR2 YFSETQ. V lost 4 bases, J lost 6 bases, and 5 bases stayed unmatched. The CDR3 spans 14 residues.

The CDR3 sequence: CASSSPGLAGGELFF. In nucleotides, the CDR3 is TGTGCCAGCAGTTCGCCGGGACTGGCTGGCGGGGAGCTGTTTTTT. The chain employs TRBV28 and TRBJ2-2; the D gene is possibly TRBD2 (6 bases). There are 15 residues in the CDR3. The V gene lost 4 bases and the J gene lost 7 bases, with 16 bases spanning the gap. Germline values: CDR1 MDHEN, CDR2 SYDVKM.

This clone has a single count. The chain couples TRBV2 to TRBJ1-5; 7 nucleotides match TRBD1. J was trimmed by 5 bases and V by 8 bases; bases with no gene match: 6. Germline CDR1 SNHLY, CDR2 FYNNEI. This CDR3 spans 13 amino acids. CDR3 region: CASGGGMDQPQHF. CDR3 bases: TGTGCCAGCGGAGGGGGCATGGATCAGCCCCAGCATTTT. Variable domain in full (rest from reference TRBV2 and TRBJ1-5): EPEVTQTPSHQVTQMGQEVILRCVPISNHLYFYWYRQILGQKVEFLVSFYNNEISEKSEIFDDQFSVERPDGSNFTLKIRSTKLEDSAMYFCASGGGMDQPQHFGDGTRLSIL.

The rearrangement links TRBV2 to TRBJ1-1; D may be TRBD1 (5 bases). V lost 4 bases to trimming and J lost 1 base, with 13 bases between them. The CDR3 sequence is 15 residues long. Germline lookup yields CDR1 SNHLY and CDR2 FYNNEI. CDR3 region: CASSVTGLTNTEAFF. In DNA form, the CDR3 reads TGTGCCAGCAGTGTTACGGGACTGACGAACACTGAAGCTTTCTTT. The variable domain in full, completed from reference TRBV2 and TRBJ1-1, reads EPEVTQTPSHQVTQMGQEVILRCVPISNHLYFYWYRQILGQKVEFLVSFYNNEISEKSEIFDDQFSVERPDGSNFTLKIRSTKLEDSAMYFCASSVTGLTNTEAFFGQGTRLTVV.

V is TRBV19 and J is TRBJ1-2; weak D call: TRBD1 (5 bases). Germline CDR1 reads LNHDA; CDR2 reads SQIVND (reference sequence). The CDR3 spans 14 residues. Trimming cost V 3 bases and J 8 bases, with 16 bases left between them. The CDR3, as DNA: TGTGCCAGTAGTATCTCAGGGTCACTGCGGGGCTACACCTTC. This translates into CASSISGSLRGYTF.

The genes are TRBV27 and TRBJ2-1, with 10 bases matching TRBD1. V shed 4 bases and J 5 bases; nucleotides not matched to a gene: 5. The CDR3 length is 15 residues. Germline V CDR1 and CDR2: MNHEY, SMNVEV (reference sequence). Here the CDR3 reads CASSWGQGRDNEQFF. Here the CDR3 DNA reads TGTGCCAGCAGTTGGGGACAGGGGAGGGACAATGAGCAGTTCTTC.

V and J are TRBV11-3 and TRBJ2-3; D perhaps matches TRBD2 (6 bases). The CDR3 is 14 residues long. The V and J ends lost 1 base and 6 bases respectively, with 11 bases between them. Germline lookup yields CDR1 SGHNT and CDR2 YENEEA. Here the CDR3 DNA reads TGTGCCAGCAGCTTAGGGAGGGGATCGGATACGCAGTATTTT. Amino acids: CASSLGRGSDTQYF.

The V and J genes are TRBV10-3 and TRBJ2-7; TRBD2 matches at 10 bases. The CDR3 consists of 13 residues. Germline values: CDR1 ENHRY, CDR2 SYGVKD. After removal of 7 bases from V and 4 bases from J, the junction contained 4 bases not matched to a gene. CDR3 region: CAITEREGYEQYF. The CDR3 DNA follows: TGTGCCATCACAGAGCGGGAGGGATACGAGCAGTACTTC.

Here the CDR3 reads CASGPQVTGDTQYF. The CDR3 DNA follows: TGTGCCAGCGGCCCCCAGGTCACTGGAGATACGCAGTATTTT. The chain recombines TRBV19 with TRBJ2-3; no clear D gene. V was cut by 9 bases and J by 5 bases, with 18 bases left in between. The CDR3 length is 14 residues. CDR1 and CDR2 from the germline V gene are LNHDA and SQIVND (reference sequence). Complete variable domain (other parts from reference TRBV19 and TRBJ2-3): DGGITQSPKYLFRKEGQNVTLSCEQNLNHDAMYWYRQDPGQGLRLIYYSQIVNDFQKGDIAEGYSVSREKKESFPLTVTSAQKNPTAFYLCASGPQVTGDTQYFGPGTRLTVL.

The V gene is TRBV24-1, the J gene TRBJ2-2; tentative D call: TRBD1 (6 bases). Trimming removed 6 bases from V and 4 bases from J, with 20 bases in between. CDR1 is KGHDR and CDR2 is SFDVKD in the germline V gene. This CDR3 comprises 17 residues. The CDR3 loop is CATSTTRNRASTGELFF. In DNA, the CDR3 is TGTGCCACCAGTACTACCCGGAACAGGGCGTCCACCGGGGAGCTGTTTTTT.

The rearrangement joins TRBV7-9 to TRBJ2-7, with 10 positions matching TRBD2. CDR3 length: 16 amino acids. V trimming: 3 bases; J trimming: 7 bases; junction bases outside the gene matches: 12. Germline CDR1 is SEHNR and CDR2 is FQNEAQ (reference sequence). The CDR3 bases are TGTGCCAGCAGCTTGGGGTTGGATAGCGGGAGGACGGAGCAGTACTTC. Translation: CASSLGLDSGRTEQYF.

The chain carries TRBV27 and TRBJ2-7; 10 bases agree with TRBD1. The CDR3 extends over 15 amino acids. The junction had 8 bases not matched to a gene; V was cut back by 4 bases and J by 5 bases. The germline CDR1 and CDR2 sequences are MNHEY and SMNVEV (reference sequence). Here the CDR3 DNA reads TGTGCCAGCAGTTCCTATGGGGGGACAGGGGACGAGCAGTACGTC. This sequence encodes CASSSYGGTGDEQYV.

The rearrangement joins TRBV19 to TRBJ1-5; 7 bases line up with TRBD1. The CDR3 runs to 13 residues. Germline assignment: CDR1 LNHDA and CDR2 SQIVND (reference sequence). V lost 7 bases to trimming and J lost 2 bases; unmatched junction nucleotides: 2. The CDR3 region has the DNA TGTGCCAGTACCGGACAGGGCAATCAGCCCCAGCATTTT. Encoded protein: CASTGQGNQPQHF.

V gene TRBV3-1 (or the pseudogene TRBV3-2) combines with J gene TRBJ2-7; TRBD1 matches at 8 bases. The CDR3 spans 14 residues. The V segment lost 1 base and the J segment 5 bases; nucleotides outside the gene matches: 4. CDR1 is LGHDT, CDR2 YNNKEL, per germline (reference sequence). The CDR3 DNA reads as TGTGCCAGCAGCCAAGCGGCAGGGGGCAACGAGCAGTACTTC. It translates to CASSQAAGGNEQYF.

The chain links TRBV19 to TRBJ1-4, with D maybe TRBD1 (5 bases). Germline loops: CDR1 LNHDA, CDR2 SQIVND (reference sequence). The V gene lost 9 bases and the J gene lost 4 bases, with 18 bases spanning the gap. The CDR3 covers 15 residues. As DNA, the CDR3 is TGTGCCAGCTCCTCGGGGGTCAGCCTTAATGAAAAACTGTTTTTT. Amino acid sequence: CASSSGVSLNEKLFF.